The clone carrying this T cell receptor (beta chain) came up a few times. The antigen remains undetermined. As the sequencing template, cDNA was produced by extracting RNA and reverse transcribing it. Repertoires were generated with immunoSEQ multiplex PCR, while TCRdb's copy carries only in-frame clones and drops some. The sample lists 90,000 or so clones; about 40% were seen once. V lost 0 bases and J lost 3, with 13 bases in between. Looked up from germline, CDR1 is SGDLS and CDR2 is YYNGEE. This CDR3 has 16 amino acids. This record comes from a study of CD8+ T cells in alopecia areata. In the study overall: A regimen of oral tofacitinib, 5 to 10 mg twice daily, was given to treated patients. The study's findings and limits: Mouse data revealed clearer TCR sharing than patient data did, a gap possibly tied to HLA. A great number of expanded lesional clones endured in scalp and blood during tofacitinib.

Sample treatment: oral pan-JAK inhibitor, 5-10 mg twice daily. PBMCs yielded sorted CD4+ and CD8+ T cells. The sequencing here drew on CD8+ T cells sorted from blood, taken at week 24, from a patient treated with tofacitinib. The rearrangement links TRBV9 to TRBJ2-1; no firm D call. The clonotype comes from a human donor with alopecia areata. The chain's CDR3 is CASSVDPGQGYNEQFF. CDR3 coding DNA: TGTGCCAGCAGCGTAGATCCGGGCCAAGGCTACAATGAGCAGTTCTTC.